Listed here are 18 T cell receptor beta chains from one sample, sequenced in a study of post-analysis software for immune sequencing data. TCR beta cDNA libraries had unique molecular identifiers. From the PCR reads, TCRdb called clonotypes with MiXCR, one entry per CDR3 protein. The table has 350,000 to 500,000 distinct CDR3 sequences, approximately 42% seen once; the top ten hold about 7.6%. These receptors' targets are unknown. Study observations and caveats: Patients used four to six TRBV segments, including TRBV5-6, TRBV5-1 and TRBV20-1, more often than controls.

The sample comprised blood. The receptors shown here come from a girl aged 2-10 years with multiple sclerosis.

This CDR3 reads CASNSPRDRGLYEQYF. CDR3 nucleotide sequence: TGTGCCAGCAATTCGCCCCGGGACAGGGGGCTCTACGAGCAGTACTTC. The V gene is TRBV28, the J gene TRBJ2-7, with 12 bases matching TRBD1. The CDR3 consists of 16 residues. Germline CDR1 is MDHEN and CDR2 is SYDVKM. The V and J ends lost 7 bases and 3 bases, in that order; junction bases with no gene match: 10.

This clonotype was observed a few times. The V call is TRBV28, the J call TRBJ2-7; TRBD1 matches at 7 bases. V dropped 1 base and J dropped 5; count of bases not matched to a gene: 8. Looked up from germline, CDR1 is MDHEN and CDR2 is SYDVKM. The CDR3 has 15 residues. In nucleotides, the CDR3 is TGTGCCAGCAGTTTATCGGATAGGGGGCAGAACGAGCAGTACTTC. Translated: CASSLSDRGQNEQYF.

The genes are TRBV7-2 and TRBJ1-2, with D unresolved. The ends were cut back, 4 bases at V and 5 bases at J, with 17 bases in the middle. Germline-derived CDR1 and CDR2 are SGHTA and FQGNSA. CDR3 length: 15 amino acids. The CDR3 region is CASSSPGSFQYGYTF. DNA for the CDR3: TGTGCCAGCAGCTCCCCGGGATCCTTCCAATATGGCTACACCTTC. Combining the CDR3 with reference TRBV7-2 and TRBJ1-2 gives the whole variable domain GAGVSQSPSNKVTEKGKDVELRCDPISGHTALYWYRQSLGQGLEFLIYFQGNSAPDKSGLPSDRFSAERTGGSVSTLTIQRTQQEDSAVYLCASSSPGSFQYGYTFGSGTRLTVV.

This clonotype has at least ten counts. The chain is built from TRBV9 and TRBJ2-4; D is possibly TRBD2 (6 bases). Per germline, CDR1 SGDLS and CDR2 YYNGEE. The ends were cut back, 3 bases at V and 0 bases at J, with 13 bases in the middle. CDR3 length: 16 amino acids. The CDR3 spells CASSDERGLAKNIQYF. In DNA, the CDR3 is TGTGCCAGCAGCGACGAGAGGGGACTAGCCAAAAACATTCAGTACTTC.

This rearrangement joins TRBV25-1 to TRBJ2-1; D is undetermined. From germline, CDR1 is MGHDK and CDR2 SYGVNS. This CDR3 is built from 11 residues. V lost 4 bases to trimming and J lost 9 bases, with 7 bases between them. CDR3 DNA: TGTGCCAGCAGTGTGGTGCGTGAGCAGTTCTTC. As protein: CASSVVREQFF.

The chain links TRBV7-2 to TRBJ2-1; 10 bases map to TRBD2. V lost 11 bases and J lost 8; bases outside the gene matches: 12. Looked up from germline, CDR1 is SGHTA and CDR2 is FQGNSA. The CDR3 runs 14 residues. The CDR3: CALIRTSGLYEQFF. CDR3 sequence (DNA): TGTGCCCTCATAAGGACTAGCGGCTTGTATGAGCAGTTCTTC.

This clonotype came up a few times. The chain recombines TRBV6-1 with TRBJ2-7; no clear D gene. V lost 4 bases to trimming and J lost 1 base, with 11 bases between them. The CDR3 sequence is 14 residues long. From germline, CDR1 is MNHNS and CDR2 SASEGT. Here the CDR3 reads CASSAESASYEQYF. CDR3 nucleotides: TGTGCCAGCAGTGCGGAGTCAGCTTCCTACGAGCAGTACTTC.

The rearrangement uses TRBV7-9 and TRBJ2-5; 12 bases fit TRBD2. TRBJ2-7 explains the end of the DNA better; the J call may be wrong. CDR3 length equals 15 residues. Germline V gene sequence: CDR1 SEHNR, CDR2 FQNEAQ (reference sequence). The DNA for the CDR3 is TGTGCCAGCAGCCTTGGACTAGCGGGGAGAGACGAGCAGTACTTC. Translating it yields CASSLGLAGRDEQYF.

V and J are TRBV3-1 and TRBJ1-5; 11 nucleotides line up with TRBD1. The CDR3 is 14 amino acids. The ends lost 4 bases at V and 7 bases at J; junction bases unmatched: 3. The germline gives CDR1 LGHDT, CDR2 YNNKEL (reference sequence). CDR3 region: CASSRTGGRQPQHF. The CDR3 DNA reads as TGTGCCAGCAGCCGGACAGGGGGCAGGCAGCCCCAGCATTTT. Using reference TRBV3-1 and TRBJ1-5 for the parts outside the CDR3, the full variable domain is DTAVSQTPKYLVTQMGNDKSIKCEQNLGHDTMYWYKQDSKKFLKIMFSYNNKELIINETVPNRFSPKSPDKAHLNLHINSLELGDSAVYFCASSRTGGRQPQHFGDGTRLSIL.

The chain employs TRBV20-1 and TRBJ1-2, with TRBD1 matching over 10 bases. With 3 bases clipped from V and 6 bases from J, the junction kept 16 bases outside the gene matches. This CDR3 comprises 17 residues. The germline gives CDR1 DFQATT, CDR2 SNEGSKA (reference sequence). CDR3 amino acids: CSASGVGGQGLIDGYTF. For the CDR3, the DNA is TGCAGTGCTAGTGGGGTGGGGGGACAGGGGTTAATCGATGGCTACACCTTC.

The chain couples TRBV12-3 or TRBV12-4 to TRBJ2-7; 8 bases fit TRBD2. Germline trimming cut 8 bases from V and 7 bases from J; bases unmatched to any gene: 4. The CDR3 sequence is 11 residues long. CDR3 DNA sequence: TGTGCCAGCGAATCGGGGGGGGAGCAGTACTTC. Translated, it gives CASESGGEQYF.

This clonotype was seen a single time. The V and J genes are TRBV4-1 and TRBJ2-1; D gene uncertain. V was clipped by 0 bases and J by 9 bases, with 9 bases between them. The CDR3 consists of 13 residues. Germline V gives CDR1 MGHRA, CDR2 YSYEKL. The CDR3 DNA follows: TGCGCCAGCAGCCAAGATTGGCTCCCTGAGCAGTTCTTC. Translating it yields CASSQDWLPEQFF.

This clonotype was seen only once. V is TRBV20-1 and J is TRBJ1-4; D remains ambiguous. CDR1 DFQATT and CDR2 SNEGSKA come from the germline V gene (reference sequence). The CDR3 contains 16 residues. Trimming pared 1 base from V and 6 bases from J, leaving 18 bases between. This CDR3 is CSARGGSRGNDEKLFF. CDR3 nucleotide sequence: TGCAGTGCTAGAGGCGGTTCCCGGGGAAACGATGAAAAACTGTTTTTT.

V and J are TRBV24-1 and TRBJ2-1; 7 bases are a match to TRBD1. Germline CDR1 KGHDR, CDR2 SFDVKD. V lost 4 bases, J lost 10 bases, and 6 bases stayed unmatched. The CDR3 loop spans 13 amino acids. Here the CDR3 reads CATSDPGQVEQFF. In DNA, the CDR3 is TGTGCCACCAGTGACCCTGGACAGGTCGAGCAGTTCTTC.

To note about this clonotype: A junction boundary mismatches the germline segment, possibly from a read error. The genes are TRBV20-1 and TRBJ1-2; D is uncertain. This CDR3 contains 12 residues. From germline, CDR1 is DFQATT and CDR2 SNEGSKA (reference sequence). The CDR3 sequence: CSARVMGYGHTF. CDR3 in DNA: TGCAGTGCTAGAGTTATGGGGTATGGCCACACCTTC.

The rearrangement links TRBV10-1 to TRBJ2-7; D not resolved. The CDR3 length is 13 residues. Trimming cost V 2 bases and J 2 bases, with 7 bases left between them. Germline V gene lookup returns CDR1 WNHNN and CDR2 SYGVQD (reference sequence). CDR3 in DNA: TGCGCCAGCAGTGAGGCAATAACCTACGAGCAGTACTTC. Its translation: CASSEAITYEQYF.

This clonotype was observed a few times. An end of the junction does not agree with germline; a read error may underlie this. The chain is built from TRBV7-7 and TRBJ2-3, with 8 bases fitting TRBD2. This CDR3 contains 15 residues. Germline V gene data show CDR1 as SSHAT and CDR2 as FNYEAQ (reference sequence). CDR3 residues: CASSPVGGGPDTQYF. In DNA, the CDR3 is TGTGCTAGCAGCCCGGTCGGGGGGGGTCCAGATACGCAGTATTTT.

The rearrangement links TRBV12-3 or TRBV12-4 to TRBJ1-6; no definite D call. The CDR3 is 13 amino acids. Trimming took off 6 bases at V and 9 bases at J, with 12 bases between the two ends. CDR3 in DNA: TGTGCCAGCAGCTCCGATGGGGTTTCACCCCTCCACTTT. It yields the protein CASSSDGVSPLHF.